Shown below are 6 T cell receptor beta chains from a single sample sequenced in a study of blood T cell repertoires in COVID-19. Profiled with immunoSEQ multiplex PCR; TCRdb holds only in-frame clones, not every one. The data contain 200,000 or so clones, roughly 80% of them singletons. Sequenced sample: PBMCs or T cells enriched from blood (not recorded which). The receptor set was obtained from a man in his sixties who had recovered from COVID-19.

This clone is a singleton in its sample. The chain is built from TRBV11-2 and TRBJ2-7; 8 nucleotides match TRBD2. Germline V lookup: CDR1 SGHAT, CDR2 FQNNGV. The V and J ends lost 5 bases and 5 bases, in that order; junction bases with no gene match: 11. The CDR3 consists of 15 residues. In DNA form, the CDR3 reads TGTGCCAGCAGCGAAAGCGGGGGTTGGTGGGACGAGCAGTACTTC. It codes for CASSESGGWWDEQYF.

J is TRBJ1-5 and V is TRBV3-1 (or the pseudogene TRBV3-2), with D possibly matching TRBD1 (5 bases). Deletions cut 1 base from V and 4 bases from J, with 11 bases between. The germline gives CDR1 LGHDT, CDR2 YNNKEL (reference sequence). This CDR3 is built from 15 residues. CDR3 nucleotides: TGTGCCAGCAGCCAAGGGGTGGGGGGAAATCAGCCCCAGCATTTT. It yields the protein CASSQGVGGNQPQHF.

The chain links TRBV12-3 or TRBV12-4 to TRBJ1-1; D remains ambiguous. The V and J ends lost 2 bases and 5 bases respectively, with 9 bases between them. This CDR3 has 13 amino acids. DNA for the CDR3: TGTGCCAGCAGTTTATCCAGGCGAACTGAAGCTTTCTTT. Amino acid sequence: CASSLSRRTEAFF.

CDR3 region: CASSHSRTVAYEQYF. The CDR3 coding sequence is TGTGCCAGCAGTCATTCTCGGACAGTAGCCTACGAGCAGTACTTC. J is TRBJ2-7 and V is TRBV2; TRBD1 might be the D (6 bases). The V and J ends lost 5 bases and 2 bases respectively, with 16 bases between them. In germline, CDR1 is SNHLY, CDR2 FYNNEI. There are 15 residues in the CDR3.

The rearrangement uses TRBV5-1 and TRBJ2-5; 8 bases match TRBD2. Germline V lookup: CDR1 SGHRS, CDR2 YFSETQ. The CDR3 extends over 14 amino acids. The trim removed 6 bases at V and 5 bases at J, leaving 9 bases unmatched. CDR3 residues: CASTPSGGGETQYF. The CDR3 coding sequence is TGCGCCAGCACTCCCTCGGGGGGGGGTGAGACCCAGTACTTC.

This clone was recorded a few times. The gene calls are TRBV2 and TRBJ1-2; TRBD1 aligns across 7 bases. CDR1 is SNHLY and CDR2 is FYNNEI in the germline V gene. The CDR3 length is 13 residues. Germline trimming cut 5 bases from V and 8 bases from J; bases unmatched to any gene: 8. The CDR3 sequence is CASSQQGPKGYTF. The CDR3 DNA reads TGTGCCAGCAGTCAACAGGGGCCGAAAGGCTACACCTTC.